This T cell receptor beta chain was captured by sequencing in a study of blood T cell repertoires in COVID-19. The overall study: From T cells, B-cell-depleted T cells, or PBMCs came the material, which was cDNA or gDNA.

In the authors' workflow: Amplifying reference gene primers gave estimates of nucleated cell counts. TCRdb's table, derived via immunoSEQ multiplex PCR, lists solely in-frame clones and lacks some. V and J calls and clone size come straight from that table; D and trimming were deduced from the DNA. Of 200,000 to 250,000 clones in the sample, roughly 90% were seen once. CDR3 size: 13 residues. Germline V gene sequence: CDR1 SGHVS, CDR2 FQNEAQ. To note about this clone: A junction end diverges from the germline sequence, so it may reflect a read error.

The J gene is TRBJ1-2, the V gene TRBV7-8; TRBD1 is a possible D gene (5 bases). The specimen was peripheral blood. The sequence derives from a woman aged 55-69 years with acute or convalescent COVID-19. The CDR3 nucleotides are TGTGCCAGCAGTTTAGGGGCAAACTATGGCTACACCTTC. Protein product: CASSLGANYGYTF.